The rows below give T cell receptor beta chains drawn from one sample of a study of cytomegalovirus exposure and HLA in healthy donors. Libraries were prepared by immunoSEQ multiplex PCR; TCRdb keeps only in-frame clonotypes and omits some of them. Among tens of thousands of clones listed, approximately 60% were seen once. Sequencing was carried out using PBMCs. These receptors were taken from a woman aged 45-60 years in good health and CMV-seropositive. CDR3s include the opening cysteine and the closing phenylalanine or tryptophan. The order of the fields is clone size, J gene, D gene, V gene, CDR3 protein. D genes are given only for firm matches. Clone size is not always given. Where it is, it says once, few, many or a class for expanded clones.

clone size: .; J gene: TRBJ1-2; D gene: .; V gene: TRBV28; CDR3 protein: CASRAGRWDGYTF
clone size: .; J gene: TRBJ2-7; D gene: .; V gene: TRBV15; CDR3 protein: CATSRDFRESYEQYF
clone size: .; J gene: TRBJ1-6; D gene: TRBD1; V gene: TRBV7-3; CDR3 protein: CASSLGDREGNSPLHF
clone size: few; J gene: TRBJ2-2; D gene: .; V gene: TRBV5-1; CDR3 protein: CASSLVGLASGELFF
clone size: few; J gene: TRBJ2-5; D gene: TRBD2; V gene: TRBV29-1; CDR3 protein: CSGGTGLAGPGETQYF
clone size: once; J gene: TRBJ1-4; D gene: TRBD1; V gene: TRBV7-6; CDR3 protein: CASSPFLGTGSEKLFF
clone size: few; J gene: TRBJ1-1; D gene: .; V gene: TRBV11-2; CDR3 protein: CASSLTENTEAFF
clone size: few; J gene: TRBJ1-2; D gene: .; V gene: TRBV5-1; CDR3 protein: CASSFEDSQGYTF
clone size: few; J gene: TRBJ2-2; D gene: TRBD1; V gene: TRBV5-4; CDR3 protein: CASSQKGQGHTGELFF
clone size: .; J gene: TRBJ2-5; D gene: TRBD2; V gene: TRBV7-2; CDR3 protein: CASSSRTSPQTQYF
clone size: .; J gene: TRBJ1-1; D gene: .; V gene: TRBV7-3; CDR3 protein: CASSVQENTEAFF
clone size: .; J gene: TRBJ1-3; D gene: .; V gene: TRBV7-9; CDR3 protein: CSSSTYSGNTIYF
clone size: .; J gene: TRBJ2-2; D gene: TRBD2; V gene: TRBV27; CDR3 protein: CASSYPDLRGGPTGELFF
clone size: .; J gene: TRBJ1-2; D gene: TRBD1; V gene: TRBV29-1; CDR3 protein: CSVDGTGANNYVGYTF
clone size: .; J gene: TRBJ1-1; D gene: .; V gene: TRBV18; CDR3 protein: CASSLASGFTEAFF
clone size: .; J gene: TRBJ2-2; D gene: .; V gene: TRBV2; CDR3 protein: CASSAGTGELFF
clone size: .; J gene: TRBJ1-2; D gene: TRBD1; V gene: TRBV28; CDR3 protein: CASSLGTVGSLIIYGYTF
clone size: .; J gene: TRBJ2-7; D gene: TRBD2; V gene: TRBV7-8; CDR3 protein: CASRPSGSYEQYF
clone size: .; J gene: TRBJ1-1; D gene: .; V gene: TRBV7-9; CDR3 protein: CASSIGVMNTEAFF
clone size: .; J gene: TRBJ2-3; D gene: .; V gene: TRBV5-4; CDR3 protein: CASSWAGQPDGDTQYF
clone size: .; J gene: TRBJ2-7; D gene: .; V gene: TRBV6-5; CDR3 protein: CASSYSGAPLDEQYF
clone size: .; J gene: TRBJ2-3; D gene: .; V gene: TRBV2; CDR3 protein: CASSEGTSTDTQYF
clone size: .; J gene: TRBJ1-2; D gene: .; V gene: TRBV28; CDR3 protein: CASSKGQDYGYTF
clone size: few; J gene: TRBJ2-3; D gene: .; V gene: TRBV28; CDR3 protein: CASSKTGLYGDTQYF
clone size: .; J gene: TRBJ2-1; D gene: TRBD2; V gene: TRBV7-9; CDR3 protein: CASSLALGGSEQFF
clone size: few; J gene: TRBJ2-7; D gene: TRBD1; V gene: TRBV10-1; CDR3 protein: CASSEIGRDREAYEQYF
clone size: .; J gene: TRBJ2-7; D gene: TRBD2; V gene: TRBV30; CDR3 protein: CAWSVAAGGSYNEQYF
clone size: .; J gene: TRBJ1-2; D gene: .; V gene: TRBV5-8; CDR3 protein: CASSLGQGNYGYTF
clone size: few; J gene: .; D gene: TRBD2; V gene: TRBV5-6; CDR3 protein: CASSPTSGGVYEQYF
clone size: .; J gene: TRBJ2-1; D gene: TRBD1; V gene: TRBV19; CDR3 protein: CASSTGTEYNEQFF
clone size: once; J gene: TRBJ2-7; D gene: .; V gene: TRBV30; CDR3 protein: CAWNRQEYEQYF
clone size: .; J gene: TRBJ1-2; D gene: TRBD1; V gene: TRBV2; CDR3 protein: CASSALAGGDYGYTF
clone size: .; J gene: TRBJ1-6; D gene: TRBD1; V gene: TRBV19; CDR3 protein: CASSGTGDSPLHF
clone size: .; J gene: TRBJ1-1; D gene: TRBD1; V gene: TRBV29-1; CDR3 protein: CSVGFDRANTEAFF
clone size: few; J gene: TRBJ1-5; D gene: .; V gene: TRBV28; CDR3 protein: CASSFRYRGNQPQHF
clone size: .; J gene: TRBJ1-6; D gene: .; V gene: TRBV5-1; CDR3 protein: CASSLGSSYNSPLHF
clone size: once; J gene: TRBJ1-5; D gene: .; V gene: TRBV13; CDR3 protein: CASSLSTGNQPQHF
clone size: .; J gene: TRBJ1-1; D gene: .; V gene: TRBV18; CDR3 protein: CASSRGENTEAFF
clone size: .; J gene: TRBJ1-1; D gene: TRBD1; V gene: TRBV6-5; CDR3 protein: CASRRQGPNTEAFF
clone size: .; J gene: TRBJ2-7; D gene: TRBD1; V gene: TRBV2; CDR3 protein: CASSAKPGGDEQYF
clone size: .; J gene: TRBJ1-1; D gene: .; V gene: TRBV28; CDR3 protein: CASSLYRQRANTEAFF